Below, 22 T cell receptor beta chains from the same sample are listed, as sequenced in a study of blood T cells in healthy people across ages. PCR was performed a second time for 7 to 11 cycles using a sample-barcoded 5' primer and a J-beta primer mix. TCRdb ran MiXCR on the 5' RACE reads and lists one entry per CDR3 protein. This table has 500,000 to 700,000 distinct CDR3 sequences, about 28% appearing once. Sequencing input: blood. Every receptor here comes from a woman over 75 in good health.

This clonotype was observed a few times. One end of the junction is discordant with germline, which a read error may explain. The chain has TRBV5-5 and TRBJ2-7, with 9 nucleotides matching TRBD2. This CDR3 is built from 14 residues. Germline V CDR1 and CDR2: SGHKS, YYEKEE (reference sequence). The CDR3 sequence: CASGLGSGSYEQYF. Here the CDR3 DNA reads TGTGCCAGCGGCTTGGGTAGCGGGAGTTACGAGCAGTACTTC. Full variable domain (outside the CDR3, taken from reference TRBV5-5 and TRBJ2-7): DAGVTQSPTHLIKTRGQQVTLRCSPISGHKSVSWYQQVLGQGPQFIFQYYEKEERGRGNFPDRFSARQFPNYSSELNVNALLLGDSALYLCASGLGSGSYEQYFGPGTRLTVT.

In regard to this clonotype: This could be a read error, since a much larger clone is one nucleotide away. Without the conserved terminal phenylalanine or tryptophan, this CDR3 likely stems from a read error. The V gene is TRBV2, the J gene TRBJ2-1; D possibly corresponds to TRBD2 (5 bases). Germline V gene data show CDR1 as SNHLY and CDR2 as FYNNEI. There are 16 residues in the CDR3. Between the trimmed V and J ends, which lost 0 bases and 2 bases, there was a span of 11 bases. The DNA for the CDR3 is TGTGCCAGCAGTGAAGCGGTCCGGACTGCCTACAATGAGCAGTTCGTC. Protein: CASSEAVRTAYNEQFV.

As concerns this clonotype: This sequence may be a read error, since a much larger clone differs from it by one base. The V gene is TRBV11-2, the J gene TRBJ2-1, with 8 bases fitting TRBD2. V lost 6 bases, J lost 9 bases, and 10 bases stayed unmatched. The CDR3 covers 14 residues. Germline assignment: CDR1 SGHAT and CDR2 FQNNGV. This CDR3 is CASSGGGGSGEQFF. Here the CDR3 DNA reads TGTGCCAGCAGTGGTGGCGGGGGGTCGGGTGAGCAGTTCTTC. The full variable domain, in which reference TRBV11-2 and TRBJ2-1 provide the parts outside the CDR3, is EAGVAQSPRYKIIEKRQSVAFWCNPISGHATLYWYQQILGQGPKLLIQFQNNGVVDDSQLPKDRFSAERLKGVDSTLKIQPAKLEDSAVYLCASSGGGGSGEQFFGPGTRLTVL.

This clonotype was seen at least ten times. The genes are TRBV4-2 and TRBJ1-4, with D hard to call. V was clipped by 3 bases and J by 8 bases, with 7 bases between them. The germline CDR1 and CDR2 sequences are LGHNA and YNFKEQ. CDR3 length: 12 residues. The CDR3 loop is CASSHAPEKLFF. The CDR3 bases are TGTGCCAGCAGCCACGCCCCGGAAAAACTGTTTTTT.

Regarding this clonotype: This may be a read error, as it is one base from a much larger clone. This chain connects TRBV3-1 to TRBJ2-4; perhaps D is TRBD1 or TRBD2 (5 bases each). TRBJ2-5 matches the DNA end more closely, so the J call is doubtful. This CDR3 has 15 residues. Germline CDR1 is LGHDT and CDR2 is YNNKEL (reference sequence). In DNA form, the CDR3 reads TGTACCAGCAGCCAAGATTTGGTAGGGGCGGGGACCCAGTACTTC. It specifies CTSSQDLVGAGTQYF.

This clonotype came up many times. The CDR3 is CASSVGGPGSPLHF. CDR3 DNA sequence: TGTGCCAGCAGTGTGGGGGGGCCGGGTTCACCCCTCCACTTT. The chain carries TRBV28 and TRBJ1-6, with D maybe TRBD1 (6 bases). In germline, CDR1 is MDHEN, CDR2 SYDVKM. Trimming removed 5 bases from V and 9 bases from J, with 14 bases in between. The CDR3 covers 14 residues.

At least ten counts were recorded for this clonotype. The V and J genes are TRBV12-3 or TRBV12-4 and TRBJ1-2; 8 nucleotides align to TRBD1. J gave up 8 bases and V 2 bases, and 4 bases lay outside the gene matches. The length of the CDR3 is 13 residues. CDR3 residues: CASSLPGTGGYTF. CDR3 nucleotides: TGTGCCAGCAGTTTACCCGGGACAGGAGGCTACACCTTC.

Here the CDR3 reads CASSYLGRGYTF. CDR3 bases: TGTGCCAGCAGTTACCTGGGGCGGGGCTACACCTTC. The rearrangement links TRBV6-6 to TRBJ1-2; TRBD1 might be the D (5 bases). CDR1 is MNHNY, CDR2 SVGAGI, per germline (reference sequence). V lost 2 bases, J lost 8 bases, and 9 bases lay in between. The CDR3 loop spans 12 amino acids.

This clonotype was seen a few times. A much larger clone is a single base away; this may be a read error. This chain connects TRBV15 to TRBJ2-7; no definite D call. CDR1 and CDR2 (germline): LNHNV, YYDKDF (reference sequence). The CDR3 is made up of 14 amino acids. Trimming cost V 1 base and J 7 bases, with 14 bases left between them. For the CDR3, the DNA is TGTGCCACCAGCAGAGGTTTCAGCAACAATGAGCAGTACTTC. Its translation is CATSRGFSNNEQYF.

The V call is TRBV12-3 or TRBV12-4, the J call TRBJ1-4, with TRBD1 identical over 8 bases. The CDR3 runs 15 residues. After removal of 4 bases from V and 6 bases from J, the junction contained 7 bases not matched to a gene. CDR3 residues: CASSSGQGAHEKLFF. CDR3 coding DNA: TGTGCCAGCAGTTCCGGCCAGGGGGCCCATGAAAAACTGTTTTTT.

Ten or more counts support this clonotype. V and J are TRBV7-2 and TRBJ2-3, with TRBD1 matching 11 bases. The CDR3 length is 14 residues. Trimming at V came to 7 bases and at J to 5 bases, leaving 5 bases not matched to a gene. Germline V lookup: CDR1 SGHTA, CDR2 FQGNSA. CDR3 amino acids: CASTPGQGGDTQYF. In DNA, the CDR3 is TGTGCCAGCACCCCGGGACAGGGGGGAGATACGCAGTATTTT. Using reference TRBV7-2 and TRBJ2-3 for the parts outside the CDR3, the full variable domain is GAGVSQSPSNKVTEKGKDVELRCDPISGHTALYWYRQSLGQGLEFLIYFQGNSAPDKSGLPSDRFSAERTGGSVSTLTIQRTQQEDSAVYLCASTPGQGGDTQYFGPGTRLTVL.

This clonotype was counted at least ten times. V and J are TRBV2 and TRBJ2-1; D uncertain. This CDR3 has 16 residues. Germline V CDR1 and CDR2: SNHLY, FYNNEI. V was cut by 7 bases and J by 0 bases, with 16 bases left in between. The CDR3 spells CASTYKGLSSYNEQFF. As DNA, the CDR3 is TGTGCCAGCACCTACAAGGGTTTAAGCTCCTACAATGAGCAGTTCTTC.

This clonotype was seen at least ten times. The chain carries TRBV29-1 and TRBJ1-6; D is possibly TRBD1 (5 bases). Trimming left V 5 bases short and J 7 bases short, with 15 bases between. The germline V gene encodes CDR1 SQVTM and CDR2 ANQGSEA. The CDR3 has 14 amino acids. CDR3 in amino acids: CSVRWGPGNSPLHF. Here the CDR3 DNA reads TGCAGCGTTCGGTGGGGACCGGGGAATTCACCCCTCCACTTT. Based on the CDR3 plus reference TRBV29-1 and TRBJ1-6, the full variable domain is SAVISQKPSRDICQRGTSLTIQCQVDSQVTMMFWYRQQPGQSLTLIATANQGSEATYESGFVIDKFPISRPNLTFSTLTVSNMSPEDSSIYLCSVRWGPGNSPLHFGNGTRLTVT.

This clonotype came up many times. This chain uses TRBV4-2 with TRBJ2-3; 14 bases map to TRBD2. V lost 5 bases, J lost 3 bases, and 7 bases stayed unmatched. The germline gives CDR1 LGHNA, CDR2 YNFKEQ. The CDR3 has 17 amino acids. CDR3 amino acids: CASSVTTSGGVTDTQYF. CDR3 in DNA: TGTGCCAGCAGCGTGACGACTAGCGGGGGGGTAACAGATACGCAGTATTTT.

The chain carries TRBV20-1 and TRBJ1-1; weak D call: TRBD1 (6 bases). Trimming took 0 bases from V and 3 from J, leaving 11 bases between them. CDR1 is DFQATT and CDR2 is SNEGSKA in the germline V gene (reference sequence). The CDR3 length is 14 residues. In DNA form, the CDR3 reads TGCAGTGCTAGAGATCTAAGGGGGGACACTGAAGCTTTCTTT. This codes for CSARDLRGDTEAFF.

This clonotype has ten or more counts. V and J are TRBV6-1 and TRBJ2-3; 10 bases map to TRBD2. J lost 2 bases, V lost 2 bases, and 1 base had no gene match. Germline V gives CDR1 MNHNS, CDR2 SASEGT. The CDR3 has 15 residues. The CDR3 protein is CASSELAGATDTQYF. CDR3 in DNA: TGTGCCAGCAGTGAACTAGCGGGGGCCACAGATACGCAGTATTTT.

With regard to this clonotype: At one end, the junction sequence differs from germline, possibly due to a read error. The chain employs TRBV20-1 and TRBJ2-1; D is undetermined. Germline CDR1 DFQATT, CDR2 SNEGSKA (reference sequence). This CDR3 has 16 amino acids. CDR3 protein: CSARDPGAGGYNEQFF. The CDR3 DNA follows: TGCAGTGCTAGAGATCCCGGAGCTGGCGGATACAATGAGCAGTTTTTC.

This chain links TRBV6-5 with TRBJ2-2; D tentatively fits TRBD1 or TRBD2 (6 bases each). The CDR3 contains 13 residues. Trimming pared 7 bases from V and 8 bases from J, leaving 14 bases between. Germline V gene data show CDR1 as MNHEY and CDR2 as SVGAGI. This CDR3 reads CASTRGGQGELFF. The CDR3 nucleotides read TGTGCCAGCACAAGAGGGGGGCAAGGGGAGCTGTTTTTT.

Turning to this clonotype: The junction and the germline gene differ at one end; a read error may be behind it. This sequence joins TRBV2 and TRBJ2-3; TRBD2 matches at 8 bases. The CDR3 totals 17 residues. The germline gives CDR1 SNHLY, CDR2 FYNNEI. The CDR3 DNA follows: TGTGCCAGCAGTGAATGGGGAGCGGGAGCCAGCATAGATACGCAGTATTTT. This gives the protein CASSEWGAGASIDTQYF.

This clonotype was observed at least ten times. The CDR3 sequence is CASSFRTDSGYTF. For the CDR3, the DNA is TGTGCCAGCAGCTTCCGTACGGACAGTGGCTACACCTTC. This sequence joins TRBV7-2 and TRBJ1-2, with D perhaps matching TRBD1 (6 bases). The V and J ends lost 3 bases and 7 bases respectively, with 12 bases between them. The CDR3 consists of 13 residues. Looked up from germline, CDR1 is SGHTA and CDR2 is FQGNSA.

This clonotype was observed at least ten times. The rearrangement joins TRBV15 to TRBJ1-2; 8 bases are shared with TRBD1. Germline V gene sequence: CDR1 LNHNV, CDR2 YYDKDF (reference sequence). V shed 5 bases and J 6 bases; nucleotides not matched to a gene: 2. The length of the CDR3 is 12 residues. CDR3 nucleotides: TGTGCCACCAGCGGGGACAGGAATGGCTACACCTTC. Translated: CATSGDRNGYTF. Using reference TRBV15 and TRBJ1-2 for the parts outside the CDR3, the full variable domain is DAMVIQNPRYQVTQFGKPVTLSCSQTLNHNVMYWYQQKSSQAPKLLFHYYDKDFNNEADTPDNFQSRRPNTSFCFLDIRSPGLGDTAMYLCATSGDRNGYTFGSGTRLTVV.

This clonotype was found many times. The V gene is TRBV5-1, the J gene TRBJ2-1; 8 nucleotides align to TRBD2. With V trimmed by 0 bases and J by 9 bases, 14 bases remained unmatched. Germline CDR1 SGHRS, CDR2 YFSETQ. This CDR3 is 17 amino acids long. The CDR3: CASSLAGGAALQPEQFF. In DNA, the CDR3 is TGCGCCAGCAGCTTGGCCGGGGGGGCCGCTCTCCAACCTGAGCAGTTCTTC. Complete variable domain (other parts from reference TRBV5-1 and TRBJ2-1): KAGVTQTPRYLIKTRGQQVTLSCSPISGHRSVSWYQQTPGQGLQFLFEYFSETQRNKGNFPGRFSGRQFSNSRSEMNVSTLELGDSALYLCASSLAGGAALQPEQFFGPGTRLTVL.